Following are 25 T cell receptor beta chains from one sample sequenced in a study of a mutant IDH1 vaccine in newly diagnosed glioma. As for time point: week 11, during vaccination. What each vaccine dose contained was 300 ug of mutant IDH1 20-mer peptide, accompanied by topical imiquimod. The antigens for these receptors are not known. Libraries were prepared by immunoSEQ multiplex PCR; TCRdb keeps only in-frame clonotypes and omits some of them. The sample has 35,000 or so clones, around 80% seen once. The sample here was peripheral blood mononuclear cells (PBMCs), taken from a glioma patient whose treatment included an IDH1 peptide vaccine. These TCRs come from a woman aged 25 to 39 with glioma. Some clones in this sample may be carry-over from other donors' samples.

The chain couples TRBV19 to TRBJ2-2; 8 bases agree with TRBD2. V trimming: 1 base; J trimming: 2 bases; junction bases outside the gene matches: 3. The CDR3 totals 16 residues. The germline CDR1 and CDR2 sequences are LNHDA and SQIVND (reference sequence). CDR3 protein: CASSIVLAVNTGELFF. The CDR3 DNA follows: TGTGCCAGTAGTATAGTACTAGCGGTTAACACCGGGGAGCTGTTTTTT.

The CDR3 sequence: CASSRGSSNTEAFF. The CDR3 bases are TGTGCCAGCAGTAGGGGGTCATCGAACACTGAAGCTTTCTTT. The rearrangement links TRBV27 to TRBJ1-1; perhaps TRBD1 as D (6 bases). This CDR3 region has 14 residues. V lost 5 bases, J lost 1 base, and 11 bases lay in between. CDR1 MNHEY and CDR2 SMNVEV come from the germline V gene (reference sequence).

This rearrangement joins TRBV5-6 to TRBJ1-3; 10 bases map to TRBD1. Germline loops: CDR1 SGHDT, CDR2 YYEEEE. The CDR3 length is 15 residues. V lost 4 bases, J lost 4 bases, and 5 bases stayed unmatched. The CDR3 sequence is CASSPGTGVGNTIYF. The CDR3 coding sequence is TGTGCCAGCAGCCCCGGGACAGGGGTAGGAAACACCATATATTTT.

By share, this clone counts as medium-sized (0.01 to 0.1%). The CDR3 loop reads CAHRGGETQYF. The CDR3 coding sequence is TGTGCCCACAGGGGCGGGGAGACCCAGTACTTC. The gene calls are TRBV19 and TRBJ2-5; 7 bases fit TRBD1. The trim removed 11 bases at V and 5 bases at J, leaving 5 bases unmatched. Germline CDR1 reads LNHDA; CDR2 reads SQIVND (reference sequence). The CDR3 loop spans 11 amino acids. Filled out from reference TRBV19 and TRBJ2-5, the complete variable domain reads DGGITQSPKYLFRKEGQNVTLSCEQNLNHDAMYWYRQDPGQGLRLIYYSQIVNDFQKGDIAEGYSVSREKKESFPLTVTSAQKNPTAFYLCAHRGGETQYFGPGTRLLVL.

J is TRBJ1-5 and V is TRBV7-8, with D possibly matching TRBD1 (5 bases). CDR1 SGHVS and CDR2 FQNEAQ come from the germline V gene. Between the trimmed V and J ends, which lost 5 bases and 4 bases, there was a span of 12 bases. CDR3 length: 14 amino acids. CDR3 sequence reads: CASSGRDGNQPQHF. The CDR3 DNA sequence: TGTGCCAGCAGCGGACGGGACGGGAATCAGCCCCAGCATTTT.

J is TRBJ2-1 and V is TRBV30, with D maybe TRBD2 (5 bases). Germline loops: CDR1 GTSNPN, CDR2 SVGIG (reference sequence). Trimming removed 5 bases at V and 2 bases at J, with 22 bases between. There are 17 residues in the CDR3. CDR3 in amino acids: CAWDTPLAFNAYNEQFF. The CDR3 nucleotides are TGTGCCTGGGATACCCCTTTAGCGTTCAACGCCTACAATGAGCAGTTCTTC. Combining the CDR3 with reference TRBV30 and TRBJ2-1 gives the whole variable domain SQTIHQWPATLVQPVGSPLSLECTVEGTSNPNLYWYRQAAGRGLQLLFYSVGIGQISSEVPQNLSASRPQDRQFILSSKKLLLSDSGFYLCAWDTPLAFNAYNEQFFGPGTRLTVL.

The J gene is TRBJ2-7, the V gene TRBV9, with 7 bases aligning to TRBD2. V shed 6 bases and J 5 bases; nucleotides not matched to a gene: 8. The CDR3 has 13 amino acids. Germline V gives CDR1 SGDLS, CDR2 YYNGEE. The CDR3 DNA reads as TGTGCCAGCAAAAAGGAGGGAGGGAACGAGCAGTACTTC. Protein: CASKKEGGNEQYF.

This clone was seen just once. V is TRBV6-1 and J is TRBJ2-7, with 7 bases lining up with TRBD2. This CDR3 region has 13 residues. Per germline, CDR1 MNHNS and CDR2 SASEGT. Trimming removed 5 bases from V and 5 bases from J; junction bases left unmatched: 6. The CDR3 sequence: CASSTSASHEQYF. DNA for the CDR3: TGTGCCAGCAGTACTAGCGCGAGCCACGAGCAGTACTTC.

Points on this clone: Mismatch with germline at one junction end may stem from a read error. This sequence joins TRBV23-1 and TRBJ2-1; D is undetermined. TRBV23-1 is flagged as an ORF with uncertain function. This CDR3 has 12 residues. CDR3 DNA sequence: TGCGCCAGCAGTCAACTCCGCGTCCTACCTGTCTTC. Translated, it gives CASSQLRVLPVF.

V is TRBV7-9 and J is TRBJ2-1, with 10 bases lining up with TRBD2. V gave up 6 bases and J gave up 5 bases; unmatched junction bases: 10. In germline, CDR1 is SEHNR, CDR2 FQNEAQ (reference sequence). This CDR3 comprises 16 residues. The CDR3 DNA follows: TGTGCCAGCAGTTTAACCCGGACTAGCGGTGACAATGAGCAGTTCTTC. As protein: CASSLTRTSGDNEQFF.

The chain has TRBV18 and TRBJ2-5; 8 bases align to TRBD2. This CDR3 comprises 15 residues. Trimming cost V 0 bases and J 4 bases; bases outside gene matches: 4. Germline V gives CDR1 KGHSH, CDR2 LQKENI. CDR3 sequence (DNA): TGTGCCAGCTCACCACCCGTCCGGGGGGGAGAGACCCAGTACTTC. It codes for CASSPPVRGGETQYF.

This clone was seen only a few times. The chain is built from TRBV30 and TRBJ1-1; the match to TRBD1 covers 8 bases. The germline gives CDR1 GTSNPN, CDR2 SVGIG (reference sequence). The trim removed 3 bases at V and 0 bases at J, leaving 3 bases unmatched. The length of the CDR3 is 14 residues. Written as DNA, the CDR3 is TGTGCCTGGAGGCTACAGGGGGTGAACACTGAAGCTTTCTTT. It encodes CAWRLQGVNTEAFF. The entire variable domain, with the rest obtained from reference TRBV30 and TRBJ1-1, is as follows: SQTIHQWPATLVQPVGSPLSLECTVEGTSNPNLYWYRQAAGRGLQLLFYSVGIGQISSEVPQNLSASRPQDRQFILSSKKLLLSDSGFYLCAWRLQGVNTEAFFGQGTRLTVV.

The chain combines TRBV7-2 with TRBJ2-7; D is unclear. The CDR3 extends over 12 amino acids. V lost 0 bases to trimming and J lost 3 bases, with 3 bases between them. Germline lookup yields CDR1 SGHTA and CDR2 FQGNSA. In DNA, the CDR3 is TGTGCCAGCAGCTTAGCACTCTACGAGCAGTACTTC. Protein product: CASSLALYEQYF.

The V gene is TRBV4-1, the J gene TRBJ2-1; 10 nucleotides line up with TRBD2. The CDR3 extends over 17 amino acids. In germline, CDR1 is MGHRA, CDR2 YSYEKL. V shed 2 bases and J 8 bases; nucleotides not matched to a gene: 12. The CDR3 region is CASSQTLAGDYNDEQFF. CDR3 bases: TGCGCCAGCAGCCAAACTCTAGCGGGAGATTACAACGATGAGCAGTTCTTC.

The rearrangement joins TRBV2 to TRBJ2-7; D might be TRBD1 (5 bases). V was trimmed by 2 bases and J by 4 bases, leaving 9 bases between them. The germline gives CDR1 SNHLY, CDR2 FYNNEI. The CDR3 sequence is 13 residues long. CDR3 sequence reads: CASSEWGKYEQYF. The CDR3 DNA follows: TGTGCCAGCAGTGAATGGGGCAAATACGAGCAGTACTTC.

The V gene is TRBV29-1, the J gene TRBJ2-3, with a tentative D call TRBD1 (5 bases). CDR1 and CDR2 (germline): SQVTM, ANQGSEA. The V end was cut by 1 base, the J end by 2 bases, with 10 bases between. CDR3 length: 14 residues. CDR3 DNA sequence: TGCAGCGTTGAAGGAGAACAGGCCACAGATACGCAGTATTTT. Encoded protein: CSVEGEQATDTQYF.

This clone has only a few counts. The V and J genes are TRBV29-1 and TRBJ1-1; TRBD1 is a possible D gene (5 bases). This CDR3 spans 13 amino acids. Per the germline V gene, CDR1 is SQVTM and CDR2 is ANQGSEA. Trimming left V 6 bases short and J 6 bases short, with 17 bases between. DNA for the CDR3: TGCAGCGTGGGGACCTCTTGGGGTTCTGAAGCTTTCTTT. Translated, it gives CSVGTSWGSEAFF.

The chain has TRBV28 and TRBJ1-5; TRBD1 aligns across 8 bases. With 6 bases clipped from V and 6 bases from J, the junction kept 10 bases outside the gene matches. In germline, CDR1 is MDHEN, CDR2 SYDVKM. The length of the CDR3 is 15 residues. The CDR3 sequence is CASRGHRGGGQPQHF. In nucleotides, the CDR3 is TGTGCCAGCAGAGGGCACAGGGGGGGCGGTCAGCCCCAGCATTTT.

V gene TRBV5-1 combines with J gene TRBJ2-5; D may correspond to TRBD1 or TRBD2 (5 bases each). Germline V gene lookup returns CDR1 SGHRS and CDR2 YFSETQ. The CDR3 extends over 15 amino acids. V was clipped by 4 bases and J by 4 bases, with 17 bases between them. In DNA, the CDR3 is TGCGCCAGCAGCGGGACCCAGGACAAACGAGAGACCCAGTACTTC. Its protein is CASSGTQDKRETQYF.

The chain uses TRBV5-4 and TRBJ2-5, with D tentatively TRBD2 (6 bases). Germline CDR1 reads SGHNT; CDR2 reads YYREEE (reference sequence). Trimming stripped 4 bases from V and 5 bases from J, with 9 bases between. This CDR3 spans 12 amino acids. In DNA, the CDR3 is TGTGCCAGCAGCCGCGGGATGGAGACCCAGTACTTC. This translates into CASSRGMETQYF.

The chain combines TRBV7-9 with TRBJ2-3; D call uncertain. The CDR3 spans 14 residues. CDR1 and CDR2 from the germline V gene are SEHNR and FQNEAQ (reference sequence). The V end lost 0 bases, the J end lost 7 bases, and 11 bases lay between the germline ends. CDR3 coding DNA: TGTGCCAGCAGCTTAGCGACTGGGCAAAATACGCAGTATTTT. The encoded protein is CASSLATGQNTQYF.

V is TRBV29-1 and J is TRBJ2-3; weak D call: TRBD2 (6 bases). The germline V gene encodes CDR1 SQVTM and CDR2 ANQGSEA. The V gene lost 2 bases and the J gene lost 2 bases, with 11 bases spanning the gap. The CDR3 runs 14 residues. As DNA, the CDR3 is TGCAGCGTTGAATTCGGGGGTCCCACAGATACGCAGTATTTT. Translation: CSVEFGGPTDTQYF.

This sequence joins TRBV9 and TRBJ2-5; TRBD2 aligns across 10 bases. The V gene end was trimmed by 3 bases and the J gene end by 4 bases; junction bases not matched to a gene: 12. Germline CDR1 reads SGDLS; CDR2 reads YYNGEE. The CDR3 totals 17 residues. CDR3 sequence (DNA): TGTGCCAGCAGCGAAGCCCGAGCGGGAGGGCCGCGAGAGACCCAGTACTTC. Encoded protein: CASSEARAGGPRETQYF.

This clone was detected only a few times. The junction and the germline gene differ at one end; a read error may be behind it. The chain links TRBV4-1 to TRBJ1-5; D is uncertain. The CDR3 is 13 residues long. The V gene's germline CDR1 is MGHRA and CDR2 YSYEKL. CDR3 nucleotides: TGCGCCAGCAGCCAAGGGTCCGCTGATCCCCTGCATTTT. The encoded protein is CASSQGSADPLHF.

V gene TRBV7-8 combines with J gene TRBJ1-2; D call uncertain. The germline V gene encodes CDR1 SGHVS and CDR2 FQNEAQ. CDR3 length: 14 amino acids. Trimming pared 1 base from V and 5 bases from J, leaving 11 bases between. CDR3 region: CASSLGGPAYGYTF. The CDR3 region has the DNA TGTGCCAGCAGCTTAGGAGGACCCGCTTATGGCTACACCTTC. Filled out from reference TRBV7-8 and TRBJ1-2, the complete variable domain reads GAGVSQSPRYKVAKRGQDVALRCDPISGHVSLFWYQQALGQGPEFLTYFQNEAQLDKSGLPSDRFFAERPEGSVSTLKIQRTQQEDSAVYLCASSLGGPAYGYTFGSGTRLTVV.